The entry below gives a single T cell receptor beta chain sequence along with its context. The sample is drawn from a study of blood T cell repertoires in COVID-19. Study details: COVID-19 samples from acute and convalescent phases originated in the United States, Italy and Spain.

J was trimmed by 7 bases and V by 3 bases; bases with no gene match: 14. Germline CDR1 MNHEY, CDR2 SMNVEV (reference sequence). The CDR3 totals 16 residues. Original processing notes: Amplification of reference gene primers provided the estimated nucleated cell counts. The method was immunoSEQ multiplex PCR; TCRdb's version includes in-frame clones alone and lacks a portion of them. That table is the source of V, J and clone size, and D and trimming were worked out from the DNA. The table shows around 100,000 clones, with about 90% occurring only once. V and J are TRBV27 and TRBJ2-7, with TRBD1 matching over 8 bases. This clonotype originated in a man aged 25 to 40 in a cohort sampled during active COVID-19. The source material was peripheral blood. CDR3 nucleotides: TGTGCCAGCAGTTTCTCGACAGGGGAAGTGGGTGATGAGCAGTACTTC. As protein: CASSFSTGEVGDEQYF.